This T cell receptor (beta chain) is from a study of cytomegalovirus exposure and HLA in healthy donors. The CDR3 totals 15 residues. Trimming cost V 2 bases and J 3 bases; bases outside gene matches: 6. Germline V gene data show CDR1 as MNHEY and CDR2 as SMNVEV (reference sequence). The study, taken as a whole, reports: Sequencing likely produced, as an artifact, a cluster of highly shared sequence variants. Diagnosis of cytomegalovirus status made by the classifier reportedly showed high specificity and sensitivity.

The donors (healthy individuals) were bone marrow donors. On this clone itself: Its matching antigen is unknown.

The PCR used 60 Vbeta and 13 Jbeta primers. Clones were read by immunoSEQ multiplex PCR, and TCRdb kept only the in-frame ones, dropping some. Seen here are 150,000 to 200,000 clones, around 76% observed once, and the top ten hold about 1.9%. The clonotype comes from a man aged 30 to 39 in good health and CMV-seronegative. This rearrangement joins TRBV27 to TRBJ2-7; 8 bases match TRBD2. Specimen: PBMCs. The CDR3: CASSLDPRGGYEQYF. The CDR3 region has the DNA TGTGCCAGCAGTTTAGACCCCCGGGGGGGCTACGAGCAGTACTTC.